The 5 T cell receptor beta chains below all came from one sample that was sequenced in a study of cytomegalovirus exposure and HLA in healthy donors. Sequencing was performed with immunoSEQ multiplex PCR; in TCRdb, only in-frame clones are kept and a portion is missing. The table lists tens of thousands of clones, around 97% of them singletons. Sequenced sample: PBMCs. The receptors originated from a man between 18 and 35 years old in good health and CMV-seronegative.

The chain couples TRBV28 to TRBJ1-6; TRBD1 matches 9 bases. The V gene's germline CDR1 is MDHEN and CDR2 SYDVKM. The CDR3 sequence is 15 residues long. J lost 10 bases, V lost 5 bases, and 9 bases had no gene match. The CDR3 DNA is TGTGCCAGCAGTGTAAGGGACAGGGATGGGTCACCCCTCCACTTT. The encoded protein is CASSVRDRDGSPLHF.

The chain employs TRBV5-3 and TRBJ2-7, with D perhaps matching TRBD1 (5 bases). TRBV5-3 is reported as an ORF; its role is uncertain. The CDR3 contains 16 residues. The ends were cut back, 2 bases at V and 3 bases at J, with 18 bases in the middle. The chain's CDR3 is CARSLGSRRQIYEQYF. In nucleotides, the CDR3 is TGTGCCAGAAGCTTAGGCTCCCGACGACAGATCTACGAGCAGTACTTC.

The genes are TRBV4-2 and TRBJ2-7; 8 nucleotides match TRBD1. V dropped 5 bases and J dropped 6; count of bases not matched to a gene: 6. Per germline, CDR1 LGHNA and CDR2 YNFKEQ. The CDR3 is made up of 13 amino acids. DNA of the CDR3: TGTGCCAGCAGCTCGGACAGGGTCAGCGAGCAGTACTTC. Translated: CASSSDRVSEQYF.

This rearrangement joins TRBV6-5 to TRBJ1-1, with unresolved D. With 6 bases removed from V and 5 bases from J, the gap between germline ends came to 10 bases. Per germline, CDR1 MNHEY and CDR2 SVGAGI. The CDR3 has 12 residues. The CDR3 loop reads CASSIAGTEAFF. The DNA of the CDR3 is TGTGCCAGCAGCATCGCGGGTACTGAAGCTTTCTTT.

This chain uses TRBV5-5 with TRBJ2-1, with D maybe TRBD2 (6 bases). The germline V and J ends were trimmed by 6 bases and 2 bases, with 15 bases remaining between them. The CDR3 spans 15 residues. The germline CDR1 and CDR2 sequences are SGHKS and YYEKEE (reference sequence). The CDR3 DNA is TGTGCCAGCAACCTTGAAGGCGGGACCTACAATGAGCAGTTCTTC. Amino acids: CASNLEGGTYNEQFF. Full variable domain (missing parts from reference TRBV5-5 and TRBJ2-1): DAGVTQSPTHLIKTRGQQVTLRCSPISGHKSVSWYQQVLGQGPQFIFQYYEKEERGRGNFPDRFSARQFPNYSSELNVNALLLGDSALYLCASNLEGGTYNEQFFGPGTRLTVL.